These 5 T cell receptor beta chains were all obtained from the same sample, sequenced in a study of cytomegalovirus exposure and HLA in healthy donors. The PCR contained 60 Vbeta and 13 Jbeta primers. Only in-frame clones appear in the TCRdb table, and some are missing; sequencing was by immunoSEQ multiplex PCR. The sample has 110,000 to 150,000 clones, 68% seen once. The sample taken for sequencing was PBMCs. These receptors came from a man between 60 and 75 years old in good health and CMV-seronegative.

This clone turned up a few times. The rearrangement joins TRBV5-6 to TRBJ1-1, with TRBD1 as a possible D gene (6 bases). Germline CDR1 and CDR2: SGHDT and YYEEEE. The CDR3 totals 13 residues. V shed 0 bases and J shed 6 bases, with 9 bases lying between them. The CDR3 DNA follows: TGTGCCAGCAGCTTGGACAGGGTCGCTGAAGCTTTCTTT. Encoded protein: CASSLDRVAEAFF. Full variable domain (outside the CDR3, taken from reference TRBV5-6 and TRBJ1-1): DAGVTQSPTHLIKTRGQQVTLRCSPKSGHDTVSWYQQALGQGPQFIFQYYEEEERQRGNFPDRFSGHQFPNYSSELNVNALLLGDSALYLCASSLDRVAEAFFGQGTRLTVV.

The chain joins TRBV6-6 to TRBJ2-4, with 12 bases matching TRBD2. This CDR3 has 16 amino acids. After removal of 5 bases from V and 7 bases from J, the junction contained 9 bases not matched to a gene. The germline gives CDR1 MNHNY, CDR2 SVGAGI (reference sequence). CDR3 sequence (DNA): TGTGCCAGCAGTACCTCCTCCGGGACTAGCGGGAACATTCAGTACTTC. Translating gives CASSTSSGTSGNIQYF.

The chain uses TRBV4-1 and TRBJ2-6; D unresolved. This CDR3 comprises 15 residues. CDR1 and CDR2 (germline): MGHRA, YSYEKL. The V and J ends lost 1 base and 0 bases respectively, with 4 bases between them. The CDR3 DNA reads TGCGCCAGCAGCCAAGTCGGCTCTGGGGCCAACGTCCTGACTTTC. This translates into CASSQVGSGANVLTF.

The J gene is TRBJ1-2, the V gene TRBV30, with D perhaps matching TRBD1 (6 bases). Trimming left V 4 bases short and J 2 bases short, with 11 bases between. The germline CDR1 and CDR2 sequences are GTSNPN and SVGIG (reference sequence). The CDR3 sequence is 13 residues long. The CDR3 reads CAWNLGQNYGYTF. DNA for the CDR3: TGTGCCTGGAATCTCGGACAGAACTATGGCTACACCTTC.

This chain uses TRBV2 with TRBJ1-4, with D possibly matching TRBD1 (5 bases). Germline loops: CDR1 SNHLY, CDR2 FYNNEI. This CDR3 is built from 15 residues. The germline V and J ends were trimmed by 0 bases and 2 bases, with 7 bases remaining between them. CDR3 in DNA: TGTGCCAGCAGTGAAGCGCGACAGACTAATGAAAAACTGTTTTTT. Residues: CASSEARQTNEKLFF. The entire variable domain, with the rest obtained from reference TRBV2 and TRBJ1-4, is as follows: EPEVTQTPSHQVTQMGQEVILRCVPISNHLYFYWYRQILGQKVEFLVSFYNNEISEKSEIFDDQFSVERPDGSNFTLKIRSTKLEDSAMYFCASSEARQTNEKLFFGSGTQLSVL.